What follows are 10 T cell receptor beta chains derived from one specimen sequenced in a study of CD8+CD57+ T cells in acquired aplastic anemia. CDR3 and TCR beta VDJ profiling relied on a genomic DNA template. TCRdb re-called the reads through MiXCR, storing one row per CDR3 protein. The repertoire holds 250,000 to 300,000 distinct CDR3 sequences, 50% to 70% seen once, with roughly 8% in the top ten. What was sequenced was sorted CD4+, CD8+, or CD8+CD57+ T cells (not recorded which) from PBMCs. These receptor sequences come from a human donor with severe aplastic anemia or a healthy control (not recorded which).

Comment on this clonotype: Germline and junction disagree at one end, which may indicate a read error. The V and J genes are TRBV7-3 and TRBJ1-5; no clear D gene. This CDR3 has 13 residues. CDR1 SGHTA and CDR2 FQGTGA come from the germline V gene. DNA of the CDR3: TGCGCCAGCAGCCAAGAGGCGGGGCAGCCCCAGCATTTT. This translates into CASSQEAGQPQHF.

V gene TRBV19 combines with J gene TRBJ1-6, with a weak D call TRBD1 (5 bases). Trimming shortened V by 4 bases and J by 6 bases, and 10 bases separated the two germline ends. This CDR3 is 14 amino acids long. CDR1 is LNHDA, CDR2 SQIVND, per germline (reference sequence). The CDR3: CASSTSTANSPLHF. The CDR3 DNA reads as TGTGCCAGTAGTACCTCGACAGCTAATTCACCCCTCCACTTT.

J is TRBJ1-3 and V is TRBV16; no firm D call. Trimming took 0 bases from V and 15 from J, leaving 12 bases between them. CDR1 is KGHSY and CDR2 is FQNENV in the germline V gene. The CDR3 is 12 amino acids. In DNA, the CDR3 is TGTGCCAGCAGCCAATCAAATCAAGCTAGATATTTT. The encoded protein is CASSQSNQARYF.

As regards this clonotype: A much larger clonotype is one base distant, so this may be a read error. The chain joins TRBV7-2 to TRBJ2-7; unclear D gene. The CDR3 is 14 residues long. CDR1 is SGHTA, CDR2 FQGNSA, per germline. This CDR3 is CASSLGPAQYGQYF. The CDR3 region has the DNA TGTGCCAGCAGTTTGGGTCCAGCGCAGTACGGGCAGTACTTC.

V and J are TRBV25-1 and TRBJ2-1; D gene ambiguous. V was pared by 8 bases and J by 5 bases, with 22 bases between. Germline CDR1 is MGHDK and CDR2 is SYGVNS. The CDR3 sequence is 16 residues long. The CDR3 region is CASSPAADLRHNEQFF. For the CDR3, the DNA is TGTGCCAGCTCACCCGCCGCGGACCTACGACACAATGAGCAGTTCTTC.

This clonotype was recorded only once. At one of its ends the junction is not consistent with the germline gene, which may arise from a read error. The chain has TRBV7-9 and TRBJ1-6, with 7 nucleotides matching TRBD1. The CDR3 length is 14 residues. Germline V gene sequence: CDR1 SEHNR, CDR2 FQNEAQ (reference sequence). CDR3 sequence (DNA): TGTGCCAGCACCTCGGGACAGTATAAGTCACCCCTCCACTTT. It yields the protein CASTSGQYKSPLHF.

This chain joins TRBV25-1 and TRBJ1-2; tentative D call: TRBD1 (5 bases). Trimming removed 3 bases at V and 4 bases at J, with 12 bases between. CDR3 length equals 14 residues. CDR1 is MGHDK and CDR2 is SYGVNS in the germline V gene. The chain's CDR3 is CASSDTLDIYGYTF. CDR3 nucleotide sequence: TGTGCCAGCAGTGATACCCTGGACATCTATGGCTACACCTTC.

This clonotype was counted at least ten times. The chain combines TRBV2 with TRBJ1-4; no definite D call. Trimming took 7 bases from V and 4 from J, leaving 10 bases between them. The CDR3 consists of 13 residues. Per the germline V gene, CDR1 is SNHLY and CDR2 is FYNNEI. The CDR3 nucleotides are TGTGCCAGCATCCGGGCCAATAATGAAAAACTGTTTTTT. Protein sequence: CASIRANNEKLFF.

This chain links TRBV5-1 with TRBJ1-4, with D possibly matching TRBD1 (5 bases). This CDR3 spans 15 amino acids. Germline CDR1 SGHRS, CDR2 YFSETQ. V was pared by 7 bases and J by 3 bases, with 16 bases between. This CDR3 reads CASGRDGGANEKLFF. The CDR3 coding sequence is TGCGCCAGCGGTCGGGACGGGGGTGCTAATGAAAAACTGTTTTTT.

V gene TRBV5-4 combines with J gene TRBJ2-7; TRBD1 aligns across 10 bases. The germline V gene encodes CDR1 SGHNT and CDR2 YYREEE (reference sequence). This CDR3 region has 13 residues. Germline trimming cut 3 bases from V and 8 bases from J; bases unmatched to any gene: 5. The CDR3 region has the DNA TGTGCCAGCAGCTCGATGGGACAGGGGCAGCAGTACTTC. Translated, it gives CASSSMGQGQQYF.